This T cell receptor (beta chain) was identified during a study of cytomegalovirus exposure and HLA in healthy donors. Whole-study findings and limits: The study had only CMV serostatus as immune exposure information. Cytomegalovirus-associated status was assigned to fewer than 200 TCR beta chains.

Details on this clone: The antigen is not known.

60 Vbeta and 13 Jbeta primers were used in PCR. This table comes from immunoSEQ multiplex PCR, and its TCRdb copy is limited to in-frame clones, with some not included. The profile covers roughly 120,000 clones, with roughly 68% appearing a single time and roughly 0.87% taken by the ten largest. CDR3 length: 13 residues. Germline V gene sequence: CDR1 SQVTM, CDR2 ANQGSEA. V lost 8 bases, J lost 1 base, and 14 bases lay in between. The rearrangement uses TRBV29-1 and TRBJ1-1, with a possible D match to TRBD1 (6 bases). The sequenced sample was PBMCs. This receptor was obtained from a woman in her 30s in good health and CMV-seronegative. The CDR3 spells CSLRQDRNTEAFF. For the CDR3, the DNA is TGCAGCCTCCGACAGGATAGGAACACTGAAGCTTTCTTT.